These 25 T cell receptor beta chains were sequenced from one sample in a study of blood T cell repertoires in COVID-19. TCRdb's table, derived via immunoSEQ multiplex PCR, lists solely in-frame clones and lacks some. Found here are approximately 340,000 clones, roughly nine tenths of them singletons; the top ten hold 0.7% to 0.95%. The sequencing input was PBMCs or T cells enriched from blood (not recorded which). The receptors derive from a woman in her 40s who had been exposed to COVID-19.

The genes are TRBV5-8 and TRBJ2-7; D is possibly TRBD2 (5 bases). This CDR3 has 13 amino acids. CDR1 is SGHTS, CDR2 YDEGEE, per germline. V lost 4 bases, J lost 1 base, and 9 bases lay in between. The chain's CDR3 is CASSLRTSYEQYF. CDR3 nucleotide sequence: TGTGCCAGCAGCCTGCGGACTTCCTACGAGCAGTACTTC.

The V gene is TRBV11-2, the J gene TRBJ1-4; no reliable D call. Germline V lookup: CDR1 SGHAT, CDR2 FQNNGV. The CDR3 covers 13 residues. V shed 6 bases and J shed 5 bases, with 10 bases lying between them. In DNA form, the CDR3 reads TGTGCCAGCAGGGAGACTGGAAATGAAAAACTGTTTTTT. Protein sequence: CASRETGNEKLFF.

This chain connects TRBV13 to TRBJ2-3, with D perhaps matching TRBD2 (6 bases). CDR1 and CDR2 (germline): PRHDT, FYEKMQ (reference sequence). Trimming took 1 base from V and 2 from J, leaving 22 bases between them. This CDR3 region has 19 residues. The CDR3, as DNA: TGTGCCAGCAGCTTAGAGAAGGGACTCCCCCCTGGTACCACAGATACGCAGTATTTT. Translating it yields CASSLEKGLPPGTTDTQYF.

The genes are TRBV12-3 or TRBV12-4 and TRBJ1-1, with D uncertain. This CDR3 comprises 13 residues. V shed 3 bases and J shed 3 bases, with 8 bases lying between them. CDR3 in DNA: TGTGCCAGCAGTTTTGCGGACTACACTGAAGCTTTCTTT. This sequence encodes CASSFADYTEAFF.

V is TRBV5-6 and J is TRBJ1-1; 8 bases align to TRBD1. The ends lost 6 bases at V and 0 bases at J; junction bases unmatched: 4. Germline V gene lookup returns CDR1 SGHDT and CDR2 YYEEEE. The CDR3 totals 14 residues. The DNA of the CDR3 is TGTGCCAGCACCCAGACAGGGGTGAACACTGAAGCTTTCTTT. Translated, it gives CASTQTGVNTEAFF.

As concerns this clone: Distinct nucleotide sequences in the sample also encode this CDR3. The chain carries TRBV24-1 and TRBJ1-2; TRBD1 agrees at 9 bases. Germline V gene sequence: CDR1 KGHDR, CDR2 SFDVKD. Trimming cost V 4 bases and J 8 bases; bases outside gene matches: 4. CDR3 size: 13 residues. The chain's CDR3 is CATSEGQGRGYTF. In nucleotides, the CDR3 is TGTGCCACCAGTGAGGGACAGGGCCGCGGCTACACCTTC.

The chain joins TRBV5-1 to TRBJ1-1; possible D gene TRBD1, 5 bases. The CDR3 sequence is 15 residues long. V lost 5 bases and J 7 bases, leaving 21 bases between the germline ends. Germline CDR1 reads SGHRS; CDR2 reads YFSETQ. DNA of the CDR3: TGCGCCAGCAGTCGGGGGGTTCTGACTATGGATGAAGCTTTCTTT. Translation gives CASSRGVLTMDEAFF.

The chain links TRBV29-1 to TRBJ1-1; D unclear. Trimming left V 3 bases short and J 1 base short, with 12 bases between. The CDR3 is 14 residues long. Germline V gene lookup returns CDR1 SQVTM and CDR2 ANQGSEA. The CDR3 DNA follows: TGCAGCGTTGATCGCGGTACCCGGAACACTGAAGCTTTCTTT. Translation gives CSVDRGTRNTEAFF.

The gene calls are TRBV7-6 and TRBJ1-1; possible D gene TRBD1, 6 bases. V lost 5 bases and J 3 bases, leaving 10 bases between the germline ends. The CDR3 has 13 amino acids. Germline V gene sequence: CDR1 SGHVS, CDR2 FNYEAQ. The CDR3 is CASSRQEYTEAFF. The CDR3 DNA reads TGTGCCAGCAGCCGACAGGAATACACTGAAGCTTTCTTT.

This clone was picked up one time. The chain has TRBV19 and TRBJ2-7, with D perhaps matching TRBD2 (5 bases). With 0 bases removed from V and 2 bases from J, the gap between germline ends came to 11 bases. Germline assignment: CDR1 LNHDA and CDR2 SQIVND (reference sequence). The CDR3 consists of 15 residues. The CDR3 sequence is CASSIDGERTYEQYF. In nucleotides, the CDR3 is TGTGCCAGTAGTATAGACGGGGAGAGGACCTACGAGCAGTACTTC.

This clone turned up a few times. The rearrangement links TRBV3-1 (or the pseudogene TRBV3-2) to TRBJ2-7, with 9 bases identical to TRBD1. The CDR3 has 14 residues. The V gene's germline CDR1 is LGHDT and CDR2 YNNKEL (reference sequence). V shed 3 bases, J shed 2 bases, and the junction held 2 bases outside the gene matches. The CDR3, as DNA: TGTGCCAGCAGCCATGGGACAGGGACCTACGAGCAGTACTTC. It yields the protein CASSHGTGTYEQYF.

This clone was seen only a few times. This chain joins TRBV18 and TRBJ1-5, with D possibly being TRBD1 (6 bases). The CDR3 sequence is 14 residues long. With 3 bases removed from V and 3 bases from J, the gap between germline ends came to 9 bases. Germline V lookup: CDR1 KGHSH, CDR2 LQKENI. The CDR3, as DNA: TGTGCCAGCTCACCTCCGGGACACAATCAGCCCCAGCATTTT. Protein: CASSPPGHNQPQHF.

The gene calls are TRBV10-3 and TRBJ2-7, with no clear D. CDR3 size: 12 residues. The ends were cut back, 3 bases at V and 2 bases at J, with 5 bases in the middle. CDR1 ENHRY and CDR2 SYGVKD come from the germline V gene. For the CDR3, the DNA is TGTGCCATCAGTGAACGCGCCTACGAGCAGTACTTC. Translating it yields CAISERAYEQYF.

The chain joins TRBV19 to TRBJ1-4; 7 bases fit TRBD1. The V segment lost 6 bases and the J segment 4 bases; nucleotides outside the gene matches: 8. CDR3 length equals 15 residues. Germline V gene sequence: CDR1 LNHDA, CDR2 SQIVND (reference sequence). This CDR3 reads CASRDRAGGNEKLFF. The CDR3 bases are TGTGCCAGTAGGGATAGGGCAGGGGGTAATGAAAAACTGTTTTTT.

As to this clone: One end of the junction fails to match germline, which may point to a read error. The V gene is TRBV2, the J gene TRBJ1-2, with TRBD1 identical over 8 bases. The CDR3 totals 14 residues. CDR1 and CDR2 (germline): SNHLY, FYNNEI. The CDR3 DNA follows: TGTGCCAGCAGGGAAGACAGGGGTTTCTATGGCTACACCTTC. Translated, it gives CASREDRGFYGYTF.

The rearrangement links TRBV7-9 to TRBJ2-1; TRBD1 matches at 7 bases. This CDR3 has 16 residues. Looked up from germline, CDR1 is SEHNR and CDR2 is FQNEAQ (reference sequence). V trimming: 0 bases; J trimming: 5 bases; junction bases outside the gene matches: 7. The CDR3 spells CASSLAPRGNNNEQFF. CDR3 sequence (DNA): TGTGCCAGCAGCTTAGCGCCCAGGGGGAACAACAATGAGCAGTTCTTC. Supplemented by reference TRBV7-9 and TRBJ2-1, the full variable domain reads DTGVSQNPRHKITKRGQNVTFRCDPISEHNRLYWYRQTLGQGPEFLTYFQNEAQLEKSRLLSDRFSAERPKGSFSTLEIQRTEQGDSAMYLCASSLAPRGNNNEQFFGPGTRLTVL.

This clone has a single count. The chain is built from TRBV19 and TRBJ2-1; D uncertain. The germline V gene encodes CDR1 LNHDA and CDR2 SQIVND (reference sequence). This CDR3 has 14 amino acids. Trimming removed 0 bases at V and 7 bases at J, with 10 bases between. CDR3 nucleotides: TGTGCCAGTAGTATAGACCCCGCTAGGAATGAGCAGTTCTTC. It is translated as CASSIDPARNEQFF.

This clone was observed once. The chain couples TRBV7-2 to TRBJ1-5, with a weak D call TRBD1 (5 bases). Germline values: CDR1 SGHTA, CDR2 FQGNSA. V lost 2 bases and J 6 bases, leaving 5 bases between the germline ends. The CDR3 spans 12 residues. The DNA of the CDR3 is TGTGCCAGCAGCTTAAGGGGTCAGCCCCAGCATTTT. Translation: CASSLRGQPQHF.

For the CDR3, the DNA is TGTGCCAGCAGTTTCGGGTCTGCAGCTTTCTTT. It is translated as CASSFGSAAFF. The chain employs TRBV27 and TRBJ1-1; D uncertain. The CDR3 has 11 residues. Germline V gives CDR1 MNHEY, CDR2 SMNVEV (reference sequence). Trimming took off 3 bases at V and 10 bases at J, with 9 bases between the two ends.

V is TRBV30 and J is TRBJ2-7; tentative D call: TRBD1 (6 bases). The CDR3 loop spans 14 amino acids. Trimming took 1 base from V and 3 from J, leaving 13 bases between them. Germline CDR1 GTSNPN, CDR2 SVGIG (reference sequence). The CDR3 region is CAWSDWGRLYEQYF. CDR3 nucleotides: TGTGCCTGGAGTGATTGGGGGCGGCTCTACGAGCAGTACTTC.

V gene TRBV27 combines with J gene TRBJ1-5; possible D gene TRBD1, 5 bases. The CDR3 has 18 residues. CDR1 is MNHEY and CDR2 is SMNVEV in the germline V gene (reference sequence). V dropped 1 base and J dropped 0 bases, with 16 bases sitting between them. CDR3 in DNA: TGTGCCAGCAGTTTATATAGGGTAGGGGTCGGTAGCAATCAGCCCCAGCATTTT. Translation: CASSLYRVGVGSNQPQHF.

This CDR3 reads CASSQASGGFYEQFF. The DNA for the CDR3 is TGTGCCAGCAGCCAAGCCTCCGGAGGGTTCTATGAGCAGTTCTTC. This chain links TRBV14 with TRBJ2-1; perhaps TRBD2 as D (6 bases). The CDR3 is 15 residues long. Germline V gene sequence: CDR1 SGHDN, CDR2 FVKESK. V lost 1 base and J 8 bases, leaving 15 bases between the germline ends.

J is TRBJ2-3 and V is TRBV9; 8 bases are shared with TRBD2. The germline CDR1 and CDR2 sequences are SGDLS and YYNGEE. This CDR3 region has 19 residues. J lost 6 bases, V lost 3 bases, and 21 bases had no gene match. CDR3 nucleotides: TGTGCCAGCAGCGAGACCCCAGACTTAGCGGGATCCTCAGCGGATACGCAGTATTTT. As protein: CASSETPDLAGSSADTQYF.

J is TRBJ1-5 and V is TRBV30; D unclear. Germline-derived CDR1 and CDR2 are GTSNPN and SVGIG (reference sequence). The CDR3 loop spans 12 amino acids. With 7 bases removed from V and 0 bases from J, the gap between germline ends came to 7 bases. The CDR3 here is CAYRDSNQPQHF. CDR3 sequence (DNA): TGTGCCTACAGAGATAGCAATCAGCCCCAGCATTTT.

CDR3 nucleotides: TGTGCCAGCAGCCCCCTCGGGGGAAGCTCCTACAATGAGCAGTTCTTC. It codes for CASSPLGGSSYNEQFF. This sequence joins TRBV5-5 and TRBJ2-1, with a weak D call TRBD2 (6 bases). CDR3 length: 16 residues. Trimming shortened V by 4 bases and J by 0 bases, and 14 bases separated the two germline ends. Germline values: CDR1 SGHKS, CDR2 YYEKEE (reference sequence).